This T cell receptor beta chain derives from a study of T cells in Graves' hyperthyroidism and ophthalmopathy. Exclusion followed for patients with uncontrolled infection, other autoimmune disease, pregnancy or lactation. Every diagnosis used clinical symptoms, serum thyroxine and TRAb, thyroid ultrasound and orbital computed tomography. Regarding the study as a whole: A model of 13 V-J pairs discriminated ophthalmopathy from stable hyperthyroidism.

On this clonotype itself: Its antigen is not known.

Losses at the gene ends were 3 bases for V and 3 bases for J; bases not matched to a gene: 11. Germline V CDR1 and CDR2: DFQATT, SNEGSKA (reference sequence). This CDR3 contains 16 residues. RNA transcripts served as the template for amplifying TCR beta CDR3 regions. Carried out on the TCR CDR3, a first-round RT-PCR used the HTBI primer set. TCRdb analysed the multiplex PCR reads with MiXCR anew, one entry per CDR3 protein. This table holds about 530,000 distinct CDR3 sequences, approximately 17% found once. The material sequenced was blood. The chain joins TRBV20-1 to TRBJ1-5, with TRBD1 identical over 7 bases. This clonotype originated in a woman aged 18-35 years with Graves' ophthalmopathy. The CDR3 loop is CSARQPAGGYNQPQHF. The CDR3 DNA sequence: TGCAGTGCTAGGCAGCCGGCAGGGGGTTACAATCAGCCCCAGCATTTT.